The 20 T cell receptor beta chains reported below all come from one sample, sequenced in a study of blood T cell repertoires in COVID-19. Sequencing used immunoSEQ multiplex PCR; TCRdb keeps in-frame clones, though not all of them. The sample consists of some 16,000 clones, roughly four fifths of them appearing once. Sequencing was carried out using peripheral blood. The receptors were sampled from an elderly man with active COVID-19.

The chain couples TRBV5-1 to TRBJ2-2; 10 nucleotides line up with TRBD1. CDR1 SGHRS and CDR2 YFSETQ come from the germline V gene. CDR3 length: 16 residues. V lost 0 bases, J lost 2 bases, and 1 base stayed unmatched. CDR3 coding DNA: TGCGCCAGCAGCTTGGGGACAGGGGGTAACACCGGGGAGCTGTTTTTT. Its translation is CASSLGTGGNTGELFF.

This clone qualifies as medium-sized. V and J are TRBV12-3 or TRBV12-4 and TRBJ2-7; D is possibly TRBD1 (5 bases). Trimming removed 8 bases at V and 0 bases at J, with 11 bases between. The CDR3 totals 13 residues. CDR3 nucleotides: TGTGCCAGCCGAAGACAGCTCTCCTACGAGCAGTACTTC. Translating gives CASRRQLSYEQYF.

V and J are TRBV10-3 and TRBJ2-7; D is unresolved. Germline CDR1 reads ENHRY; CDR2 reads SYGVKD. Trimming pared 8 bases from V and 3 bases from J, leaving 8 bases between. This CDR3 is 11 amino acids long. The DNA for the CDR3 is TGTGCCATCGGGCAGGACTACGAGCAGTACTTC. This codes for CAIGQDYEQYF.

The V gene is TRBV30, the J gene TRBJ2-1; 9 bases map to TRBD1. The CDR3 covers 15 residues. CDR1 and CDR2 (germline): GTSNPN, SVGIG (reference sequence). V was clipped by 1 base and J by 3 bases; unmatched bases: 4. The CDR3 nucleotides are TGTGCCTGGAGTGGGGGGACAGGGTACTACAATGAGCAGTTCTTC. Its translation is CAWSGGTGYYNEQFF.

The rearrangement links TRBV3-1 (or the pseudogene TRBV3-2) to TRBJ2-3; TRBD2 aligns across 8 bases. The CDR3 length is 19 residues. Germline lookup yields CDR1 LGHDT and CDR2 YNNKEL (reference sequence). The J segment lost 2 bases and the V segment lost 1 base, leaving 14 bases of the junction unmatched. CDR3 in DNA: TGTGCCAGCAGCCAAGGTTCCGAGACTAGCGTAAATCCCACAGATACGCAGTATTTT. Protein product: CASSQGSETSVNPTDTQYF.

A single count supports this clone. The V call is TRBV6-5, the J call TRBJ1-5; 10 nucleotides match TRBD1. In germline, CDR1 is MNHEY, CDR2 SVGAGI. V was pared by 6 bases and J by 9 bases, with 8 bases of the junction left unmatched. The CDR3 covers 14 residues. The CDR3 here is CASRQGQGRGPQHF. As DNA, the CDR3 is TGTGCCAGCAGGCAGGGACAGGGGAGAGGGCCCCAGCATTTT.

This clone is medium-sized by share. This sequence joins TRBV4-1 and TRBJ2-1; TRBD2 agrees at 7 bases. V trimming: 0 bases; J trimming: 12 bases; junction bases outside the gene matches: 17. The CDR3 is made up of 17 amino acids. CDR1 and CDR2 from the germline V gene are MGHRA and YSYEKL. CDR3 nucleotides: TGCGCCAGCAGCCAAGATAGCGCGGGAGCTCAGTCTGGGGGGCAGTTCTTC. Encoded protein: CASSQDSAGAQSGGQFF.

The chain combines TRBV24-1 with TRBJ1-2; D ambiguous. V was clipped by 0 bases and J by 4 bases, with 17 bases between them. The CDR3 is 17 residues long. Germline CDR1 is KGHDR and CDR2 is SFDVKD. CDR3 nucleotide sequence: TGTGCCACCAGTGATTTGCCCCCTAAGGCGGTCACCTATGGCTACACCTTC. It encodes CATSDLPPKAVTYGYTF.

The CDR3 region is CASSKGLVHNEQFF. The CDR3 nucleotides are TGTGCCAGTAGTAAAGGACTAGTTCACAATGAGCAGTTCTTC. The chain recombines TRBV19 with TRBJ2-1; TRBD2 agrees at 7 bases. The CDR3 covers 14 residues. The junction had 5 bases not matched to a gene; V was cut back by 4 bases and J by 5 bases. Per the germline V gene, CDR1 is LNHDA and CDR2 is SQIVND (reference sequence).

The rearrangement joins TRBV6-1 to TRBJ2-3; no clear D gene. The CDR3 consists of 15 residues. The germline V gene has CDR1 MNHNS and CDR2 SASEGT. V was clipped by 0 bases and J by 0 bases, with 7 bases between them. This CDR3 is CASSEALGSTDTQYF. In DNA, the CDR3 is TGTGCCAGCAGTGAAGCCCTAGGAAGCACAGATACGCAGTATTTT.

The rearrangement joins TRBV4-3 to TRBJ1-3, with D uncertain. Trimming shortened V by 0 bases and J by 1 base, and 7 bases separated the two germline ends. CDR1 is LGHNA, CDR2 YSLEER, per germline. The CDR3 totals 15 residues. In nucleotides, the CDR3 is TGCGCCAGCAGCCAAGAGCCAGATTCTGGAAACACCATATATTTT. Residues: CASSQEPDSGNTIYF.

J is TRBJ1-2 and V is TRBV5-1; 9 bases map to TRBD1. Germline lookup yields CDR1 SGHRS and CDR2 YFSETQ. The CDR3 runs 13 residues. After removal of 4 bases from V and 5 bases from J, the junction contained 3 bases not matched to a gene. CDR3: CASSQGTGYGYTF. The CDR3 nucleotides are TGCGCCAGCAGCCAAGGGACAGGGTATGGCTACACCTTC.

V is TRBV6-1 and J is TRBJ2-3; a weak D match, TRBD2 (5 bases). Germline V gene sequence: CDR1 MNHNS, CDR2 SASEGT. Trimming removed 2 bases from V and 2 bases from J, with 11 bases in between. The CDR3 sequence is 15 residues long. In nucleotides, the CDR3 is TGTGCCAGCAGTGAACGAGGGATGTACACAGATACGCAGTATTTT. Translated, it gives CASSERGMYTDTQYF.

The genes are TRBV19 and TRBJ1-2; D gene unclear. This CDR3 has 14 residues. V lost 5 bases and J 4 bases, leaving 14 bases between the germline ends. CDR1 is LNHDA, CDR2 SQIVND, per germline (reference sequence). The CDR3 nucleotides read TGTGCCAGTAGTTCGACAAGTCTCGTCTATGGCTACACCTTC. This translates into CASSSTSLVYGYTF.

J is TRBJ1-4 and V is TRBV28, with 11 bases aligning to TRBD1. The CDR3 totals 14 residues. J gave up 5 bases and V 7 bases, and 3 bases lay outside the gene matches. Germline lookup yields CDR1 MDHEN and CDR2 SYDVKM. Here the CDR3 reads CASMGTGGNEKLFF. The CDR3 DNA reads TGTGCCAGCATGGGGACAGGGGGAAATGAAAAACTGTTTTTT.

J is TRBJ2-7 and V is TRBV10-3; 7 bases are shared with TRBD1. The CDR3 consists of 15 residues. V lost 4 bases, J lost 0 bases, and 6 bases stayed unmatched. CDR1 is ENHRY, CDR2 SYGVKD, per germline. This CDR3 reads CAISASGGSSYEQYF. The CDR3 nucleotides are TGTGCCATCAGTGCGTCAGGGGGAAGCTCCTACGAGCAGTACTTC.

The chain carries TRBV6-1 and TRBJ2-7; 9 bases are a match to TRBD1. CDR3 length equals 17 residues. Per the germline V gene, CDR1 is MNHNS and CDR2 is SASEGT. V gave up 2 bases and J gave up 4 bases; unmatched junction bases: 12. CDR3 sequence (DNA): TGTGCCAGCAGTGAAAAACCCTTGGACAGGGGTTGGTACGAGCAGTACTTC. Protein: CASSEKPLDRGWYEQYF.

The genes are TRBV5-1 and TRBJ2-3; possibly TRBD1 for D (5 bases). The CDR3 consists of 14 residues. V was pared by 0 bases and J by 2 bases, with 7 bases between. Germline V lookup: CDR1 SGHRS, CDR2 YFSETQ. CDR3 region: CASSLGQYTDTQYF. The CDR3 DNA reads TGCGCCAGCAGCTTGGGACAGTACACAGATACGCAGTATTTT.

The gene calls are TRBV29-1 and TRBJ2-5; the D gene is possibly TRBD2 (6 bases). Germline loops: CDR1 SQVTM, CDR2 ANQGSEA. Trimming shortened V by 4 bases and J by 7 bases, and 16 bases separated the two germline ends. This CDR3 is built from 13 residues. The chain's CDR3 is CSVVGRGERTQYF. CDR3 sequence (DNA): TGCAGCGTTGTGGGACGCGGGGAGAGGACCCAGTACTTC.

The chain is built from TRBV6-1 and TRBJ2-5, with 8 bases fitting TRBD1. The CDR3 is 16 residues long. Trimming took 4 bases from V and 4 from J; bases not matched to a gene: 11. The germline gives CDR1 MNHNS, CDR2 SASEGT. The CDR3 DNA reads TGTGCCAGCAGTGGCCGCGGACAGGGCTTCGGAGAGACCCAGTACTTC. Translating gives CASSGRGQGFGETQYF.